The rows below give T cell receptor beta chains drawn from one sample of a study of CD8+ T cells in alopecia areata. Assay: immunoSEQ multiplex PCR; the TCRdb copy retains only in-frame clones and omits some. The sample lists about 20,000 clones; 66% were seen once. Sequenced here: skin, sampled at week 0. Source of these receptors: a human donor with alopecia areata. The CDR3 runs from the conserved cysteine through the conserved F or W. The order of the fields is V gene, clone size, D gene, J gene, CDR3 DNA, CDR3 protein. A D gene is named only where the DNA matches it firmly. Clone size is not always given. Where it is, it says once, few, many or a class for expanded clones.

>TRBV5-1|-|TRBD2|TRBJ2-7
TGCGCCAGCAGCTTGGTGGGACTAGCGGGGGACTACGAGCAGTACTTC
CASSLVGLAGDYEQYF
>TRBV7-2|-|TRBD1|TRBJ1-6
TGTGCCAGCAGCACCAACAGGGGTCTCTCACCCCTCCACTTT
CASSTNRGLSPLHF
>TRBV4-3|-|-|TRBJ2-7
TGCGCCAGCAGCCAAGGCAGCGGGCAGGTAGTCTACGAGCAGTACTTC
CASSQGSGQVVYEQYF
>TRBV10-2|-|TRBD2|TRBJ2-7
TGCGCCAGCAGTGATGGGACTACCTCTGACGAGCAGTACTTC
CASSDGTTSDEQYF
>TRBV29-1|-|-|TRBJ2-7
TGCAGCGTTTCAGGGGGAGGCTACGAGCAGTACTTC
CSVSGGGYEQYF
>TRBV28|-|TRBD1|TRBJ1-2
TGTGCCAGCAGTGCCGGGACAGGGGTCTATGGCTACACCTTC
CASSAGTGVYGYTF
>TRBV4-1|-|-|TRBJ2-3
TGCGCCAGCAGCCAAGTCATGGATACGCAGTATTTT
CASSQVMDTQYF
>TRBV4-3|-|TRBD2|TRBJ2-5
TGCGCCAGCAGCCCCGTTTTAAAGCGGGGGGGGCCAGAGACCCAGTACTTC
CASSPVLKRGGPETQYF
>TRBV6-5|few|TRBD1|TRBJ2-1
TGTGCCAGCAGTTACCAACAGGGGGCGAGTGAGCAGTTCTTC
CASSYQQGASEQFF
>TRBV9|-|-|TRBJ2-1
TGTGCCAGCAGCGTTGGACGGGGGCTCACTGAGCAGTTCTTC
CASSVGRGLTEQFF
>TRBV10-3|-|TRBD1|TRBJ2-6
TGTGCCGCATCACCGGGACAGGGCTCCTCTGGGGCCAACGTCCTGACTTTC
CAASPGQGSSGANVLTF
>TRBV29-1|-|TRBD2|TRBJ2-3
TGCAGCGTACACGGGGGGGCGACAGATACGCAGTATTTT
CSVHGGATDTQYF
>TRBV21-1|-|-|TRBJ2-4
TGTGCCAGCAGCGCAAAGGGAACGCGGGCGCCCAAAAACATTCAGTACTTC
CASSAKGTRAPKNIQYF
>TRBV5-6|-|TRBD1|TRBJ1-2
TGTGCCAGCAGCCCCGACAGGGTTGATGGCTACACCTTC
CASSPDRVDGYTF
>TRBV6-5|-|TRBD1|TRBJ2-7
TGTGCCAGCAGCGCCCGGACAGGTTCACCCTACGAGCAGTACTTC
CASSARTGSPYEQYF
>TRBV7-2|few|TRBD2|TRBJ2-7
TGTGCCAGCAGCTTAGGAGGGACTAGCGGGGGTAAATACGAGCAGTACTTC
CASSLGGTSGGKYEQYF
>TRBV27|-|-|TRBJ1-2
TGTGCCAGCACCAATGGGTATGGCTACACCTTC
CASTNGYGYTF
>TRBV7-2|-|TRBD1|TRBJ1-5
TGTGCCAGCAGCCCCAAGGGGGCAAGCAATCAGCCCCAGCATTTT
CASSPKGASNQPQHF
>TRBV10-3|-|-|TRBJ2-1
TGTGCCATCACGGTAGACGATGAGCAGTTCTTC
CAITVDDEQFF
>TRBV2|-|-|TRBJ1-1
TGTGCCAGCCCCAAGCAGGCTATGAACACTGAAGCTTTCTTT
CASPKQAMNTEAFF
>TRBV4-1|-|-|TRBJ1-1
TGCGCCAGCAGCCCCCCCCGGACAACCAACATGAACACTGAAGCTTTCTTT
CASSPPRTTNMNTEAFF
>TRBV7-9|-|TRBD2|TRBJ2-1
TGTGCCAGCAGTTCGGGACTAGGGGTCGATGAGCAGTTCTTC
CASSSGLGVDEQFF
>TRBV30|-|-|TRBJ2-7
TGTGCCTGGAGGGGGCCTTGGCACGAGCAGTACTTC
CAWRGPWHEQYF
>TRBV19|-|-|TRBJ2-3
TGTGCCAGTAGTACCCGGACCGCAGATACGCAGTATTTT
CASSTRTADTQYF
>TRBV4-2|-|-|TRBJ2-1
TGTGCCAGCAGCCAAGGAGTAATAGCCTACAATGAGCAGTTCTTC
CASSQGVIAYNEQFF
>TRBV6-5|-|-|TRBJ1-3
TGTGCCAGCAGGGTGGGACGGAACTTCGGAAACACCATATATTTT
CASRVGRNFGNTIYF
>TRBV7-7|-|TRBD1|TRBJ2-1
TGTGCTAGCAGCTTAGGGGACAGTCACAATGAGCAGTTCTTC
CASSLGDSHNEQFF
>TRBV6-5|-|-|TRBJ1-1
TGTGCCAGCAGTTACTCCCCTGACACTGAAGCTTTCTTT
CASSYSPDTEAFF
>TRBV7-9|-|-|TRBJ1-4
TGTGCCAGCAGCTTAAGGGGGGCGAATGAAAAACTGTTTTTT
CASSLRGANEKLFF
>TRBV6-5|-|-|TRBJ2-1
TGTGCCAGCAGTTATTGGCTGTTGGATGAGCAGTTCTTC
CASSYWLLDEQFF
>TRBV11-2|-|TRBD1|TRBJ2-7
TGTGCCAGCAGCCCGGGACAGGGGGACGAGCAGTACTTC
CASSPGQGDEQYF
>TRBV7-2|-|TRBD2|TRBJ2-6
TGTGCCAGCAGCCCCGTAGCGGGCCGCTCTGGGGCCAACGTCCTGACTTTC
CASSPVAGRSGANVLTF
>TRBV5-6|-|TRBD1|TRBJ2-7
TGTGCCAGCAGCTCCAGGGACAGGGGGCCGGGCGAGCAGTACTTC
CASSSRDRGPGEQYF
>TRBV14|-|-|TRBJ1-1
TGTGCCAGCAGCCAAGTCTGGGCAGTCGAAGCTTTCTTT
CASSQVWAVEAFF
>TRBV6-5|-|-|TRBJ1-1
TGTGCCAGCAGTTACTCTTCCCTTGTGGACACTGAAGCTTTCTTT
CASSYSSLVDTEAFF
>TRBV6-5|once|TRBD1|TRBJ2-1
TGTGCCAGCCGAGGACAGGGGACCGGAGATGAGCAGTTCTTC
CASRGQGTGDEQFF
>TRBV7-9|-|TRBD2|TRBJ2-5
TGTGCCAGCAGCCGCGGGGGTGGAGAGACCCAGTACTTC
CASSRGGGETQYF
>TRBV18|-|-|TRBJ2-5
TGTGCCAGCTCATTTTCCCCGGGAACCAAAGAGACCCAGTACTTC
CASSFSPGTKETQYF
>TRBV7-2|-|-|TRBJ1-2
TGTGCCAGCAGCTTAGACCCCGGGAAATTTCATGGCTACACCTTC
CASSLDPGKFHGYTF
>TRBV5-1|-|TRBD1|TRBJ1-1
TGCGCCAGCAGCTGGGCGGACAGGGACACTGAAGCTTTCTTT
CASSWADRDTEAFF
>TRBV4-1|-|-|TRBJ2-7
TGCGCCAGCAGCCAAGTCGGGCCAGCGGCGATCTACGAGCAGTACTTC
CASSQVGPAAIYEQYF
>TRBV18|-|-|TRBJ1-6
TGTGCCAGCTCGGGGGCGGCCAGGGATTCACCCCTCCACTTT
CASSGAARDSPLHF
>TRBV2|-|-|TRBJ1-2
TGTGCCAGCAGTGAGGCTGGTCCTGGCTACACCTTC
CASSEAGPGYTF
>TRBV7-2|-|TRBD1|TRBJ1-4
TGTGCCAGCAGCTTAGATAGTGGGACAGGGGGTGAAAAACTGTTTTTT
CASSLDSGTGGEKLFF
>TRBV4-3|-|-|TRBJ2-5
TGCGCCAGCAGCCAAGAAGGGGAGAGAGAGACCCAGTACTTC
CASSQEGERETQYF
>TRBV6-1|-|TRBD1|TRBJ2-5
TGTGCCAGCAGTGAAGCGGAGAAAGGGGGCCCAGAGACCCAGTACTTC
CASSEAEKGGPETQYF
>TRBV7-9|-|-|TRBJ2-3
TGTGCCAGCAGCCCAGCAGATACGCAGTATTTT
CASSPADTQYF
>TRBV19|few|-|TRBJ1-1
TGTGCCAGTAGAAGGAGGGGTGGAAACACTGAAGCTTTCTTT
CASRRRGGNTEAFF
>TRBV27|-|-|TRBJ2-2
TGTGCCAGCAGTCATTCGCTCGGCACCGGGGAGCTGTTTTTT
CASSHSLGTGELFF
>TRBV9|once|TRBD1|TRBJ2-3
TGTGCCAGCAGCGGACCGGGACAGGGTTTTACAGATACGCAGTATTTT
CASSGPGQGFTDTQYF
>TRBV7-9|-|-|TRBJ2-5
TGTGCCAGCAGCTTAGACTCCGGGACCCAGTACTTC
CASSLDSGTQYF